This T cell receptor (beta chain) was identified during a study of human T cells and chemical hapten exposure (dated by TCRdb to the early 2020s). With regard to the full study: For sensitization, 2% DPC in acetone was applied to a roughly 2 cm by roughly 2 cm area of upper inner arm skin. Patients additionally received weekly therapeutic DPC doses to the scalp throughout the roughly 26-week study period. Patch testing on the upper back used Finn chambers containing 0.01% DPC, with scoring done after 6 days according to International Contact Dermatitis Research Group standards. The patient cohort, mostly female, included alopecia areata with under or over 50% scalp involvement, alopecia totalis and alopecia universalis. Libraries were pooled for sequencing, and per-sample TCR yields varied mainly because of small differences in library volumes within the pool. Peripheral blood TCR repertoire changes were tracked in vivo in alopecia patients during primary and secondary sensitization to the hapten diphenylcyclopropenone (DPC). Blood was sampled from patients pre-sensitization (week 0) and at 2, 6 and about 24 weeks after DPC sensitization. Around 29 alopecia patients provided blood for TCR sequencing at one to four time points (pre-sensitization, 2, 6 and 24 weeks).

With regard to this clonotype: Its target antigen remains unknown. Within one base of it there is no much larger clone, and no base qualities were kept.

Per the publication, the time point label means: patch test 1, 2 weeks after DPC sensitization. The intended sense of this specimen's treatment or condition label: therapeutic diphenylcyclopropenone sensitization with weekly scalp DPC. At every patch-test visit, the blood draw took place before the patch test was put on. To be eligible, patients had to be aged 18 to 70, diagnosed with alopecia and judged suitable for DPC therapy, while pregnant patients were excluded. Total RNA was extracted from unfractionated whole blood collected in Tempus Blood RNA tubes. General study outcomes and caveats: Expanded TCRs formed significantly more large CDR3 similarity clusters than pre-sensitization or healthy control sets, consistent with antigen-driven responses. DPC sensitization did not change how many TCRs were above 1 in 1000 frequency, and no evidence was found of alterations in global repertoire structure. Because every patient had alopecia, a presumed autoimmune disease, the patients' immune response might differ from that of healthy individuals. A positive correlation was found between the number of PT1 expanded TCRs and patch test score, with significance reached at thresholds 8, 16 and 32 but not 4. Repeated subsampling changed both the strength of the expansion versus patch-test correlation and the threshold at which the correlation became significant.

CDR1 and CDR2 are drawn from the germline V gene (reference sequence): LGHDT, YNNKEL. The CDR3 runs 16 amino acids, cysteine and phenylalanine included. CDR3 DNA is the only sequence kept; it has 48 bases, read in frame from the first base. Germline trimming: 4 bases from V, 6 bases from J; junction bases outside gene matches: 11. Library prep was done by RACE. The sequencer was a NextSeq 500. Library preparation attached unique molecular identifiers to individual cDNA molecules for quantitative, reproducible TCR counting. For every blood RNA sample, sequencing covered both the TCR alpha and TCR beta chains. As for how the authors treated the data: A median of about 87,000 TCRs per sample was observed, with a range of 23,224 to 690,600. V, J and CDR3 annotation of the TCR reads was performed with the Decombinator software suite. For the PS versus PT1 abundance plots, all samples were subsampled to the same number of TCRs (28,000). Expanded TCRs were defined as absent before sensitization and observed at least eight times at the 2-week time point. Through fastp at Q25 and MiXCR, TCRdb rebuilt clones from the public reads, retaining in-frame beta chains. Identical CDR3 protein sequences are pooled into one entry, listed with their most common genes and DNA. The V and J calls were not made by the authors but by TCRdb's processing. The table for this sample lists tens of thousands of distinct CDR3 sequences; about 9% of them were counted only once. Of the sample, 4% to 5.5% falls within the top ten clones.

The sample was whole blood, taken in connection with sensitization to the hapten diphenylcyclopropenone (DPC). The sequence was obtained from a woman between 50 and 59 years old with alopecia areata. Some clones in this sample may be carry-over from other donors' samples. The rearrangement combines TRBV3-1 with TRBJ2-2; 7 middle bases align to TRBD1. The CDR3 region reads CASSPLKRGRPGELFF. The DNA sequence reads TGTGCCAGCAGCCCTCTAAAAAGGGGGCGCCCCGGGGAGCTGTTTTTT.